This TCR beta chain was sequenced during a study of CD8 T cells in Susac syndrome. Blood CD8+ and CD4+ T cells underwent high-throughput TCR beta sequencing. The patients with Susac syndrome satisfied recently defined diagnostic criteria for either definite or probable disease. After extraction with the RNeasy kit, about 0.5 to 1 ug of the RNA was reverse transcribed using random hexamers. Amplification of TCR beta CDR3 across 54 Vbeta and 13 Jbeta was performed with immunoSEQ multiplex PCR. TCRdb reprocessed the immunoSEQ multiplex PCR reads with MiXCR, giving one entry per CDR3 protein. This sample has some 94,000 distinct CDR3 sequences; just under 95% occur once, and the top ten carry less than 0.4%. J lost 6 bases, V lost 0 bases, and 10 bases had no gene match. Germline loops: CDR1 DFQATT, CDR2 SNEGSKA (reference sequence). The CDR3 extends over 16 amino acids.

The TCR was taken from a human donor with Susac syndrome. Sequences were obtained from CD4+ T cells from PBMCs. The chain employs TRBV20-1 and TRBJ1-3; TRBD1 agrees at 8 bases. For the CDR3, the DNA is TGCAGTGCTAGAGAGACAGGACAGGGCCTTTTAAACACCATATATTTT. It translates to CSARETGQGLLNTIYF.